These T cell receptor beta chains were read from a single sample in a study of low-dose radiotherapy and immunotherapy resistance in tumors. TCRdb called the reads again in MiXCR, with one record for every CDR3 protein. The sample lists under 75,000 distinct CDR3 sequences; about 25% were seen once. This material consisted of PBMCs, taken after low-dose radiotherapy plus immunotherapy. These receptors all come from a male donor with prostate cancer. Both conserved end residues are trimmed from each CDR3.

J gene	V gene	CDR3 protein
TRBJ2-1	TRBV9	ASSVVSGAYNEQF
TRBJ1-2	TRBV29-1	SVARGDGYT
TRBJ2-3	TRBV6-2/TRBV6-3	ASGLGGYTDTQY
TRBJ1-1	TRBV7-3	ASSPDSYTEAF
TRBJ2-3	TRBV2	ASSRTATDTQY
TRBJ2-1	TRBV21-1	ASSKKGSEGRNEQF
TRBJ1-6	TRBV9	ASSVASRLFSPLH
TRBJ2-1	TRBV9	ASSVGATSGSEQF
TRBJ1-4	TRBV3-1	ASSQGQGWEKLF
TRBJ1-2	TRBV4-3	ASSQATGGAYGYT
TRBJ2-1	TRBV7-9	ASSLPLPGDEQF
TRBJ1-4	TRBV2	ASRGIAATNEKLF
TRBJ2-7	TRBV3-1	ASSRGLAGHYEQY
TRBJ2-1	TRBV4-1	ASSQEAGRRHNEQF
TRBJ2-1	TRBV4-1	ASSQDSGGSYNEQF
TRBJ1-5	TRBV15	ATSRDSPGGVGKNQPQH
TRBJ2-3	TRBV7-9	ASDVPGRGDTQY
TRBJ1-5	TRBV12-3/TRBV12-4	ASSPSPGATSQPQH
TRBJ2-7	TRBV19	ASSISVDYEQY
TRBJ2-1	TRBV9	ASSPLAGGPRGEQF
TRBJ2-1	TRBV7-8	ASSLVNEQF
TRBJ2-7	TRBV4-1	ASSPRTSGTWDEQY
TRBJ2-7	TRBV28	ASRQGVRRYEQY